The 15 T cell receptor beta chains presented below share a single source sample, sequenced in a study of molecular identifiers for immune sequencing clone quantification. TCRdb re-called the PCR reads with MiXCR, one entry per CDR3 protein. In the table there are approximately 97,000 distinct CDR3 sequences, under 40% of which are singletons. The sequencing sample was made of naive CD8+ T cells from blood, with Jurkat cell RNA spiked in. Subset denoted: FACS-sorted CD8+CD4-CCR7+CD45RA+ naive T cells. Receptors originate from a human donor in good health. Some libraries in this study had Jurkat cell RNA spiked in.

The chain couples TRBV4-3 to TRBJ1-3; no reliable D call. V was clipped by 2 bases and J by 0 bases, with 14 bases between them. The CDR3 consists of 17 residues. Germline-derived CDR1 and CDR2 are LGHNA and YSLEER. CDR3 nucleotides: TGCGCCAGCAGCCAATACTTGACTGCCAGCTCTGGAAACACCATATATTTT. It encodes CASSQYLTASSGNTIYF.

The rearrangement uses TRBV13 and TRBJ2-1; 9 bases line up with TRBD2. Losses at the gene ends were 6 bases for V and 6 bases for J; bases not matched to a gene: 6. The CDR3 runs 14 residues. Per germline, CDR1 PRHDT and CDR2 FYEKMQ (reference sequence). The CDR3 DNA is TGTGCCAGCAGGTTCCTGACTAGCGGCAATGAGCAGTTCTTC. This encodes CASRFLTSGNEQFF.

The rearrangement links TRBV18 to TRBJ2-5, with 10 bases identical to TRBD2. The V and J ends lost 4 bases and 3 bases, in that order; junction bases with no gene match: 5. CDR1 and CDR2 (germline): KGHSH, LQKENI. The CDR3 length is 15 residues. The DNA of the CDR3 is TGTGCCAGCTCACTTTTAGCGGGAGGAGAAGAGACCCAGTACTTC. Translated: CASSLLAGGEETQYF.

The rearrangement joins TRBV20-1 to TRBJ2-7; D is undetermined. The CDR3 totals 16 residues. The ends were cut back, 3 bases at V and 0 bases at J, with 18 bases in the middle. In germline, CDR1 is DFQATT, CDR2 SNEGSKA (reference sequence). For the CDR3, the DNA is TGCAGTGCTAGTTTTCCCCGGGCCCTAAGCTCCTACGAGCAGTACTTC. Residues: CSASFPRALSSYEQYF.

There are a few counts of this clonotype. J is TRBJ2-7 and V is TRBV28; TRBD2 agrees at 7 bases. Trimming took 8 bases from V and 4 from J; bases not matched to a gene: 11. CDR1 MDHEN and CDR2 SYDVKM come from the germline V gene. The length of the CDR3 is 14 residues. The CDR3 loop reads CASGGRASPYEQYF. DNA of the CDR3: TGTGCCAGCGGGGGGAGGGCTAGCCCTTACGAGCAGTACTTC.

This clonotype was observed a few times. The chain employs TRBV6-2 or TRBV6-3 and TRBJ2-1; D not resolved. This CDR3 is 11 amino acids long. Germline V gene sequence: CDR1 MNHEY, CDR2 SVGEGT. Trimming shortened V by 3 bases and J by 10 bases, and 7 bases separated the two germline ends. The CDR3 here is CASSYWREQFF. CDR3 nucleotide sequence: TGTGCCAGCAGTTATTGGCGGGAGCAGTTCTTC.

This clonotype was observed a few times. The chain employs TRBV5-8 and TRBJ2-7; possibly TRBD2 for D (6 bases). In germline, CDR1 is SGHTS, CDR2 YDEGEE. The germline V and J ends were trimmed by 6 bases and 4 bases, with 14 bases remaining between them. The CDR3 runs 13 residues. This CDR3 is CASIPGTFYEQYF. For the CDR3, the DNA is TGTGCCAGCATCCCCGGGACTTTTTACGAGCAGTACTTC.

This clonotype was seen many times. The chain has TRBV20-1 and TRBJ2-7, with 9 bases fitting TRBD1. The germline CDR1 and CDR2 sequences are DFQATT and SNEGSKA (reference sequence). J gave up 3 bases and V 0 bases, and 6 bases lay outside the gene matches. The CDR3 is made up of 15 amino acids. CDR3 sequence: CSARDSWTGDYEQYF. CDR3 bases: TGCAGTGCTAGAGATTCTTGGACAGGGGACTACGAGCAGTACTTC.

This clonotype was found a few times. CDR3 region: CASSLIAANTGELFF. DNA of the CDR3: TGTGCCAGCAGTTTAATCGCGGCGAACACCGGGGAGCTGTTTTTT. This rearrangement joins TRBV28 to TRBJ2-2; the D is unclear. This CDR3 spans 15 amino acids. V lost 2 bases and J lost 0, with 7 bases in between. Looked up from germline, CDR1 is MDHEN and CDR2 is SYDVKM.

This clonotype was counted many times. V and J are TRBV20-1 and TRBJ1-6; maybe TRBD1 (5 bases). Germline-derived CDR1 and CDR2 are DFQATT and SNEGSKA (reference sequence). CDR3 length: 15 residues. Deletions cut 8 bases from V and 0 bases from J, with 14 bases between. In DNA form, the CDR3 reads TGCAGTTCCCTTGACAGAGGCTCCTATAATTCACCCCTCCACTTT. Protein sequence: CSSLDRGSYNSPLHF.

In this sample, this clonotype turned up a few times. The chain recombines TRBV6-4 with TRBJ2-3; 7 nucleotides align to TRBD2. Germline V gene sequence: CDR1 MRHNA, CDR2 SNTAGT. V lost 6 bases and J lost 0; bases outside the gene matches: 12. The CDR3 totals 17 residues. CDR3 region: CASSATSSGISTDTQYF. The CDR3 DNA reads as TGTGCCAGCAGCGCCACTTCTAGCGGCATAAGCACAGATACGCAGTATTTT.

The chain employs TRBV11-2 and TRBJ2-5; the D is unclear. Germline loops: CDR1 SGHAT, CDR2 FQNNGV. Trimming shortened V by 3 bases and J by 5 bases, and 10 bases separated the two germline ends. The CDR3 spans 13 residues. The CDR3 DNA reads as TGTGCCAGCAGCTTCTCAGAGATGGAGACCCAGTACTTC. Translated, it gives CASSFSEMETQYF.

The chain has TRBV28 and TRBJ2-1, with TRBD2 matching 9 bases. V shed 5 bases and J 6 bases; nucleotides not matched to a gene: 8. Looked up from germline, CDR1 is MDHEN and CDR2 is SYDVKM. This CDR3 has 15 residues. CDR3 in amino acids: CASSLIAGDRNEQFF. The CDR3 DNA reads as TGTGCCAGCAGTCTTATAGCGGGAGATCGCAATGAGCAGTTCTTC.

To note about this clonotype: This could be a read error, since a much larger clone is one nucleotide away. The chain employs TRBV5-1 and TRBJ2-5; D perhaps matches TRBD1 (5 bases). The CDR3 is 13 amino acids. Germline V gives CDR1 SGHRS, CDR2 YFSETQ. CDR3 sequence: CAGSSGIQETQYF. DNA for the CDR3: TGCGCCGGCAGTTCAGGGATCCAAGAGACCCAGTACTTC.

Note on this clonotype: A far larger clone is off by one base, so a read error is likely. The CDR3 sequence is CASSLGTGYELYF. In DNA, the CDR3 is TGCGCCAGCAGCTTGGGAACCGGCTACGAGCTGTACTTC. The gene calls are TRBV5-1 and TRBJ2-7; the D is unclear. Germline V gives CDR1 SGHRS, CDR2 YFSETQ. This CDR3 region has 13 residues.